The 10 T cell receptor beta chains below all came from one sample that was sequenced in a study of Ad26.COV2.S vaccination and SARS-CoV-2 variants (dated by TCRdb to about 2021). What the treatment or condition label conveys for this sample: 15 to 20 received Ad26.COV2.S at low or high dose, single or two shots; about 5 received placebo; per-sample allocation not given. Repertoires of vaccine and placebo recipients were sequenced from samples collected on day 63 after the first injection. The library was prepared using the immunoSEQ multiplex PCR assay. This immuneACCESS table, as held by TCRdb, lists in-frame sequences with V and J called but not all clones. Of the missing ones, under half trace to an unresolved V gene in checked studies; the others have no known cause. In all, the sample holds some 350,000 clones, and approximately 81% of those were seen once. Roughly 3.3% of the sample belongs to the ten largest clones.

Material: peripheral blood, obtained in a trial of Ad26.COV2.S vaccine versus placebo. Receptors originate from a person between 18 and 59 years old who received the Ad26.COV2.S COVID-19 vaccine or a placebo.

The CDR3 coding sequence is TGTGCCAGCGTCTCCGGAAAAGCTTTCTTT. Translating gives CASVSGKAFF. The chain couples TRBV6-5 to TRBJ1-1, with D unresolved. V lost 8 bases and J 9 bases, leaving 10 bases between the germline ends. CDR3 size: 10 residues. Germline assignment: CDR1 MNHEY and CDR2 SVGAGI.

The chain recombines TRBV6-1 with TRBJ2-2; 11 bases map to TRBD1. This CDR3 has 16 residues. Germline CDR1 reads MNHNS; CDR2 reads SASEGT. V trimming: 3 bases; J trimming: 7 bases; junction bases outside the gene matches: 7. The CDR3 reads CASSEDRGRVIGELFF. CDR3 DNA sequence: TGTGCCAGCAGTGAGGACAGGGGGCGCGTGATCGGGGAGCTGTTTTTT.

The sample holds one count of this clone. CDR3 region: CASSSRVDNEQFF. DNA for the CDR3: TGTGCCAGCAGCTCAAGGGTCGACAATGAGCAGTTCTTC. The rearrangement uses TRBV7-2 and TRBJ2-1; no reliable D call. CDR3 length: 13 amino acids. Germline V gives CDR1 SGHTA, CDR2 FQGNSA. V lost 4 bases and J lost 5, with 9 bases in between.

The gene calls are TRBV5-4 and TRBJ2-3, with D possibly being TRBD1 or TRBD2 (5 bases each). Looked up from germline, CDR1 is SGHNT and CDR2 is YYREEE (reference sequence). CDR3 length: 16 amino acids. The germline V and J ends were trimmed by 4 bases and 0 bases, with 15 bases remaining between them. The CDR3: CASSPPGRASTDTQYF. The DNA of the CDR3 is TGTGCCAGCAGCCCACCGGGACGAGCTAGCACAGATACGCAGTATTTT.

The chain employs TRBV18 and TRBJ2-2, with D unclear. Germline assignment: CDR1 KGHSH and CDR2 LQKENI. CDR3 length: 13 residues. V was pared by 3 bases and J by 7 bases, with 9 bases between. CDR3: CASSPTNYGELFF. The DNA of the CDR3 is TGTGCCAGCTCACCCACAAACTACGGGGAGCTGTTTTTT.

This chain uses TRBV12-5 with TRBJ2-3; D call uncertain. Trimming pared 5 bases from V and 3 bases from J, leaving 12 bases between. This CDR3 spans 14 amino acids. CDR1 and CDR2 from the germline V gene are LGHNT and FRNRAP. As DNA, the CDR3 is TGTGCTAGTGGTGGGGTCGGTGGGACAGATACGCAGTATTTT. It is translated as CASGGVGGTDTQYF.

The gene calls are TRBV30 and TRBJ1-6; D gene uncertain. The CDR3 covers 14 residues. Trimming pared 2 bases from V and 4 bases from J, leaving 9 bases between. CDR1 and CDR2 from the germline V gene are GTSNPN and SVGIG (reference sequence). In nucleotides, the CDR3 is TGTGCCTGGAGTATTTCTAATTATAATTCACCCCTCCACTTT. This gives the protein CAWSISNYNSPLHF. Drawing the rest from reference TRBV30 and TRBJ1-6, the complete variable domain is SQTIHQWPATLVQPVGSPLSLECTVEGTSNPNLYWYRQAAGRGLQLLFYSVGIGQISSEVPQNLSASRPQDRQFILSSKKLLLSDSGFYLCAWSISNYNSPLHFGNGTRLTVT.

The rearrangement uses TRBV4-3 and TRBJ1-3; D is undetermined. CDR3 length: 15 amino acids. Germline loops: CDR1 LGHNA, CDR2 YSLEER. V was shortened by 0 bases and J by 3 bases, with 9 bases between the two germline ends. CDR3 region: CASSQEYSGGNTIYF. CDR3 DNA: TGCGCCAGCAGCCAAGAGTATTCTGGTGGAAACACCATATATTTT.

The gene calls are TRBV4-1 and TRBJ2-1, with unresolved D. V was pared by 4 bases and J by 3 bases, with 7 bases between. Germline-derived CDR1 and CDR2 are MGHRA and YSYEKL. This CDR3 has 13 residues. CDR3 residues: CASSPGGYNEQFF. The CDR3, as DNA: TGCGCCAGCAGCCCAGGCGGCTACAATGAGCAGTTCTTC.

This clone occurred once. V and J are TRBV19 and TRBJ1-4; D not certain. V lost 5 bases and J lost 0, with 13 bases in between. The CDR3 extends over 16 amino acids. Germline assignment: CDR1 LNHDA and CDR2 SQIVND (reference sequence). CDR3 amino acids: CASSAVRAATNEKLFF. The CDR3 DNA reads TGTGCCAGTAGTGCGGTCCGCGCGGCAACTAATGAAAAACTGTTTTTT.